Listed below are T cell receptor beta chains from one sample, sequenced in a study of shared clonotypes between healthy human individuals. Some clones are missing from TCRdb's copy, which holds only in-frame ones; the method was immunoSEQ multiplex PCR. The profile shows about 1,500,000 clones, approximately 97% of them singletons. The sample consisted of naive CD4+ T cells sorted from blood. All receptors derive from a young man in good health. Each CDR3 is given without its conserved first and last residue. The D gene is left open where the match is weak.

d_call	v_call	j_call	cdr3_aa
-	TRBV29-1	TRBJ2-6	SVEKTGANVLT
-	TRBV7-9	TRBJ2-6	ASSLEAAGANVLT
-	TRBV18	TRBJ2-5	ASSPPTEETQY
-	TRBV2	TRBJ2-7	ASSEENSYEQY
TRBD2	TRBV14	TRBJ2-1	ASSQSGLAATFNEQF
-	TRBV5-8	TRBJ1-5	ASSYALPVSNQPQH
-	TRBV7-9	TRBJ2-3	ASSEGTTSTDTQY
-	TRBV28	TRBJ1-2	ASSFGDVGYGYT
-	TRBV29-1	TRBJ2-5	SVAEETQY
TRBD2	TRBV4-1	TRBJ2-1	ASSQTSGAGILSYNEQF
-	TRBV2	TRBJ2-2	ASMKGGVNTGELF
TRBD2	TRBV11-2	TRBJ2-5	ASSSVVLAGPREETQY
-	TRBV27	TRBJ1-1	ASRLDRYTEAF
TRBD1	TRBV7-9	TRBJ2-3	ASSHDRGITDTQY
-	TRBV5-1	TRBJ1-5	ASSETGDGQPQH
-	TRBV5-1	TRBJ2-2	ASSLAQPNTGELF
-	TRBV7-2	TRBJ2-5	ASSQPRGQY
TRBD1	TRBV10-3	TRBJ1-2	AISEQGDYGYT
-	TRBV10-1	TRBJ2-1	ASPIPSGIISNEQF
-	TRBV7-9	TRBJ2-7	ASSYDRNQY
TRBD2	TRBV6-5	TRBJ2-7	ASSRLAGAYEQY
TRBD2	TRBV7-9	TRBJ2-3	ASSSRQQVAGYTDTQY
TRBD1	TRBV25-1	TRBJ2-5	ASRAQGAQY
-	TRBV15	TRBJ1-5	ATSRSTFRTVSQPQH
TRBD1	TRBV5-6	TRBJ2-7	ASLLRGTEISYEQY
TRBD2	TRBV5-1	TRBJ2-7	ASSLTSGSYYEQY
TRBD1	TRBV29-1	TRBJ2-5	SPRQGETQY
-	TRBV5-5	TRBJ1-1	ASSKNTEAF
TRBD1	TRBV6-5	TRBJ1-1	ASSRTGTVRTEAF
-	TRBV7-2	TRBJ1-1	ASSLVMGGTEAF
-	TRBV14	TRBJ2-1	ASSPVKGRTHNEQF
TRBD2	TRBV29-1	TRBJ2-1	SVGGGSTYNEQF
-	TRBV28	TRBJ2-1	ASSFGGRERWQF
-	TRBV2	TRBJ1-1	ASSARAMNTEAF
-	TRBV7-7	-	ASSLDGLASNEQF
-	TRBV10-2	TRBJ1-5	ASSESGGVNQPQH
-	TRBV7-9	TRBJ2-3	ASSFFGGRSTDTQY
-	TRBV18	TRBJ2-2	ASSPWWLASNTGELF
TRBD2	TRBV5-1	TRBJ2-2	ASSLGLAGVVGELF
TRBD1	TRBV29-1	TRBJ1-4	SVAYRGREKLF
-	TRBV6-5	TRBJ1-5	ASSGGATQPQH
-	TRBV7-9	TRBJ1-2	AGLTGDRYGYT
TRBD2	TRBV15	TRBJ2-5	ATRGLWELAGGETQY
-	TRBV6-5	TRBJ1-2	AMYSVNYGYT